Below are 19 T cell receptor beta chains sequenced from a single sample in a study of control samples from healthy donors and cancer patients. Sequencing used immunoSEQ multiplex PCR; TCRdb keeps in-frame clones, though not all of them. The data show approximately 100,000 clones, with about 86% seen just once and roughly 15% held by the top ten. The material sequenced was blood. Every receptor here comes from a man aged 25-45 years in good health.

This clone was found once. The chain employs TRBV5-4 and TRBJ2-3, with 9 bases that match TRBD2. The ends lost 3 bases at V and 2 bases at J; junction bases unmatched: 10. The CDR3 length is 17 residues. Germline CDR1 is SGHNT and CDR2 is YYREEE (reference sequence). The CDR3 reads CASSWGWTSEFTDTQYF. The CDR3 nucleotides read TGTGCCAGCAGCTGGGGTTGGACTAGCGAATTCACAGATACGCAGTATTTT.

Only one count was recorded for this clone. The CDR3 DNA follows: TGTGCCAGCGGGAGGGAGACCTACGAGCAGTACTTC. The encoded protein is CASGRETYEQYF. The chain employs TRBV28 and TRBJ2-7; 7 nucleotides align to TRBD2. Losses at the gene ends were 8 bases for V and 2 bases for J; bases not matched to a gene: 3. The CDR3 spans 12 residues. The germline CDR1 and CDR2 sequences are MDHEN and SYDVKM. The full variable domain, its missing parts supplied by reference TRBV28 and TRBJ2-7, is DVKVTQSSRYLVKRTGEKVFLECVQDMDHENMFWYRQDPGLGLRLIYFSYDVKMKEKGDIPEGYSVSREKKERFSLILESASTNQTSMYLCASGRETYEQYFGPGTRLTVT.

This chain uses TRBV7-3 with TRBJ2-2, with D maybe TRBD2 (5 bases). This CDR3 has 14 residues. CDR1 SGHTA and CDR2 FQGTGA come from the germline V gene. V was cut by 2 bases and J by 4 bases, with 8 bases left in between. The CDR3 loop is CASSLGLLTGELFF. For the CDR3, the DNA is TGTGCCAGCAGCTTAGGACTCCTCACCGGGGAGCTGTTTTTT.

The chain has TRBV5-8 and TRBJ2-1; D is unresolved. Per the germline V gene, CDR1 is SGHTS and CDR2 is YDEGEE. This CDR3 is built from 11 residues. Deletions cut 7 bases from V and 4 bases from J, with 6 bases between. The CDR3 DNA sequence: TGTGCCAGCGAAAAGTACAATGAGCAGTTCTTC. Encoded protein: CASEKYNEQFF.

J is TRBJ2-7 and V is TRBV29-1; TRBD1 is a possible D gene (6 bases). CDR1 is SQVTM, CDR2 ANQGSEA, per germline. V dropped 7 bases and J dropped 4 bases, with 17 bases sitting between them. This CDR3 region has 13 residues. The CDR3: CSACWTDGYEQYF. CDR3 bases: TGCAGCGCCTGCTGGACAGATGGGTACGAGCAGTACTTC.

The chain joins TRBV7-6 to TRBJ1-5, with D perhaps matching TRBD1 (6 bases). Germline V gene data show CDR1 as SGHVS and CDR2 as FNYEAQ. CDR3 size: 18 residues. The V gene lost 2 bases and the J gene lost 2 bases, with 19 bases spanning the gap. In nucleotides, the CDR3 is TGTGCCAGCAGCTTAAGGGGGGTGGAGCGGGCGGGCAATCAGCCCCAGCATTTT. Residues: CASSLRGVERAGNQPQHF.

The V gene is TRBV28, the J gene TRBJ2-1; D is possibly TRBD2 (6 bases). CDR3 length: 14 residues. Germline V lookup: CDR1 MDHEN, CDR2 SYDVKM. V dropped 5 bases and J dropped 7 bases, with 15 bases sitting between them. The CDR3 loop is CASSGLHGRNEQFF. The CDR3 region has the DNA TGTGCCAGCAGTGGCTTACACGGGAGAAATGAGCAGTTCTTC.

This clone was recorded once. The chain carries TRBV4-1 and TRBJ1-6; possibly TRBD1 for D (6 bases). The CDR3 is 15 amino acids. V lost 0 bases, J lost 10 bases, and 13 bases lay in between. CDR1 is MGHRA and CDR2 is YSYEKL in the germline V gene. The CDR3 loop reads CASSQESTGRSPLHF. The CDR3, as DNA: TGCGCCAGCAGCCAAGAGTCAACAGGGCGATCACCCCTCCACTTT.

This chain uses TRBV27 with TRBJ1-1, with D perhaps TRBD1 (5 bases). Germline V CDR1 and CDR2: MNHEY, SMNVEV (reference sequence). V lost 4 bases and J lost 0, with 15 bases in between. The CDR3 runs 16 residues. The CDR3 spells CASSSIWGEMNTEAFF. Written as DNA, the CDR3 is TGTGCCAGCAGTTCTATTTGGGGGGAGATGAACACTGAAGCTTTCTTT.

V is TRBV5-1 and J is TRBJ2-2; 8 bases fit TRBD1. The CDR3 totals 15 residues. CDR1 and CDR2 from the germline V gene are SGHRS and YFSETQ. Trimming took 3 bases from V and 0 from J; bases not matched to a gene: 1. CDR3 protein: CASSSGQANTGELFF. DNA of the CDR3: TGCGCCAGCAGCTCGGGACAGGCGAACACCGGGGAGCTGTTTTTT.

This chain links TRBV18 with TRBJ2-2; unclear D gene. V lost 3 bases and J lost 5, with 13 bases in between. The CDR3 totals 15 residues. Germline-derived CDR1 and CDR2 are KGHSH and LQKENI. The CDR3 DNA follows: TGTGCCAGCTCACCCGCGGAGTCTGAGACCGGGGAGCTGTTTTTT. This codes for CASSPAESETGELFF. Variable domain in full (rest from reference TRBV18 and TRBJ2-2): NAGVMQNPRHLVRRRGQEARLRCSPMKGHSHVYWYRQLPEEGLKFMVYLQKENIIDESGMPKERFSAEFPKEGPSILRIQQVVRGDSAAYFCASSPAESETGELFFGEGSRLTVL.

The chain links TRBV27 to TRBJ2-1; the match to TRBD1 covers 8 bases. In germline, CDR1 is MNHEY, CDR2 SMNVEV (reference sequence). The CDR3 extends over 17 amino acids. The trim removed 3 bases at V and 5 bases at J, leaving 12 bases unmatched. DNA for the CDR3: TGTGCCAGCAGTTTGGTACCCGACAGGGGACCCAACAATGAGCAGTTCTTC. It translates to CASSLVPDRGPNNEQFF.

The chain uses TRBV3-1 (or the pseudogene TRBV3-2) and TRBJ1-2; 11 bases map to TRBD1. V lost 4 bases and J lost 5; bases outside the gene matches: 6. The CDR3 loop spans 15 amino acids. From germline, CDR1 is LGHDT and CDR2 YNNKEL (reference sequence). CDR3 sequence: CASSLAGTGGYGYTF. In DNA, the CDR3 is TGTGCCAGCAGCCTAGCCGGGACAGGGGGTTATGGCTACACCTTC.

The chain recombines TRBV15 with TRBJ2-1; no firm D call. The germline V and J ends were trimmed by 0 bases and 6 bases, with 9 bases remaining between them. Germline V gene lookup returns CDR1 LNHNV and CDR2 YYDKDF (reference sequence). The CDR3 sequence is 14 residues long. As DNA, the CDR3 is TGTGCCACCAGCAGAGATGGCGCCCCCAATGAGCAGTTCTTC. Protein product: CATSRDGAPNEQFF.

The gene calls are TRBV27 and TRBJ2-7; 10 nucleotides agree with TRBD1. This CDR3 is 18 amino acids long. The J segment lost 6 bases and the V segment lost 5 bases, leaving 19 bases of the junction unmatched. Germline CDR1 is MNHEY and CDR2 is SMNVEV (reference sequence). The DNA of the CDR3 is TGTGCCAGCAGTCCCCATCCCGCACGGGGACAGGGGATTGGCGAGCAGTACTTC. Translation gives CASSPHPARGQGIGEQYF.

This clone was found a few times. CDR3 sequence: CSAGTSGRTMLEQFF. DNA for the CDR3: TGCAGCGCCGGGACTAGCGGGAGAACAATGCTTGAGCAGTTCTTC. This chain joins TRBV29-1 and TRBJ2-1, with 14 bases aligning to TRBD2. V lost 7 bases and J lost 9; bases outside the gene matches: 11. This CDR3 is 15 amino acids long. Germline CDR1 and CDR2: SQVTM and ANQGSEA.

V and J are TRBV5-4 and TRBJ2-1; TRBD2 matches 11 bases. CDR1 and CDR2 (germline): SGHNT, YYREEE (reference sequence). The CDR3 has 14 residues. After removal of 5 bases from V and 5 bases from J, the junction contained 3 bases not matched to a gene. The CDR3 nucleotides read TGTGCCAGCAGGACTAGCGGGAACCACAATGAGCAGTTCTTC. Its protein is CASRTSGNHNEQFF. Together with reference TRBV5-4 and TRBJ2-1, the CDR3 gives the full variable domain: ETGVTQSPTHLIKTRGQQVTLRCSSQSGHNTVSWYQQALGQGPQFIFQYYREEENGRGNFPPRFSGLQFPNYSSELNVNALELDDSALYLCASRTSGNHNEQFFGPGTRLTVL.

The J gene is TRBJ2-7, the V gene TRBV12-3 or TRBV12-4; possible D gene TRBD2, 6 bases. V was shortened by 6 bases and J by 4 bases, with 13 bases between the two germline ends. The CDR3 has 13 residues. CDR3 nucleotides: TGTGCCAGCAGGTTAACAGGAGGGTACGAGCAGTACTTC. This translates into CASRLTGGYEQYF.

The table lists this clone with a count of one. The chain uses TRBV19 and TRBJ1-3; 9 nucleotides agree with TRBD1. Germline lookup yields CDR1 LNHDA and CDR2 SQIVND (reference sequence). Trimming cost V 6 bases and J 3 bases; bases outside gene matches: 12. The CDR3 runs to 17 residues. In nucleotides, the CDR3 is TGTGCCAGTAGCCAGGGCATGGACAGGGGCAGTGGAAACACCATATATTTT. Translated, it gives CASSQGMDRGSGNTIYF. Together with reference TRBV19 and TRBJ1-3, the CDR3 gives the full variable domain: DGGITQSPKYLFRKEGQNVTLSCEQNLNHDAMYWYRQDPGQGLRLIYYSQIVNDFQKGDIAEGYSVSREKKESFPLTVTSAQKNPTAFYLCASSQGMDRGSGNTIYFGEGSWLTVV.